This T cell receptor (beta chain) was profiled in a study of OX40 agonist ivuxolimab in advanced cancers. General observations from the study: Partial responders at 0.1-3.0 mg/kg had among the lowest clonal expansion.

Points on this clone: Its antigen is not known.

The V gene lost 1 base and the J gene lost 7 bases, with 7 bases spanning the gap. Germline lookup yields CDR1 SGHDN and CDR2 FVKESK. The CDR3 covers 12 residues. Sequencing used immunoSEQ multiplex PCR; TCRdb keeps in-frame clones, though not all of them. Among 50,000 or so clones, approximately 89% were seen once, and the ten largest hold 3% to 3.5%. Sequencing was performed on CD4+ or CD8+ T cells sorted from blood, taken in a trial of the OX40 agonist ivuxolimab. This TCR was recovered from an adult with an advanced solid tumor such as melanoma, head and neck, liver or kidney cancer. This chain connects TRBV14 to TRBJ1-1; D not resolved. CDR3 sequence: CASSQGWGEAFF. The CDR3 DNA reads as TGTGCCAGCAGCCAAGGCTGGGGTGAAGCTTTCTTT.